What follows are 12 T cell receptor beta chains derived from one specimen sequenced in a study of a mutant IDH1 vaccine in newly diagnosed glioma. Stated time point: baseline, week 1 (first vaccination visit). The treatment here: pre-vaccination baseline after standard-of-care therapy. TCRdb keeps only in-frame clones here, not all; method: immunoSEQ multiplex PCR. The top ten hold around 8.5% of the sample, which has roughly 68,000 clones, 70% to 80% seen once. This material consisted of PBMCs, taken from a glioma patient treated with radiotherapy, temozolomide or both. All receptors derive from a man between 45 and 60 years old with glioma.

The V gene is TRBV19, the J gene TRBJ1-2; D remains unclear. This CDR3 is built from 15 residues. V was shortened by 4 bases and J by 1 base, with 13 bases between the two germline ends. Germline V gene data show CDR1 as LNHDA and CDR2 as SQIVND (reference sequence). CDR3 sequence (DNA): TGTGCCAGTAGTACCCGCCAGACAAGTAACTATGGCTACACCTTC. Protein sequence: CASSTRQTSNYGYTF.

V gene TRBV30 combines with J gene TRBJ1-1; D uncertain. CDR3 length: 13 residues. Germline V gene sequence: CDR1 GTSNPN, CDR2 SVGIG (reference sequence). V was cut by 2 bases and J by 1 base, with 8 bases left in between. The CDR3 loop is CAWSRNWNTEAFF. CDR3 DNA sequence: TGTGCCTGGAGTAGGAACTGGAACACTGAAGCTTTCTTT.

The CDR3 DNA reads TGTGCCTGGACCCCAAAAGGGGGGGGCCGGGATACTGAAGCTTTCTTT. Translation: CAWTPKGGGRDTEAFF. The chain combines TRBV30 with TRBJ1-1; D might be TRBD1 (6 bases). Trimming removed 4 bases from V and 5 bases from J, with 23 bases in between. The germline V gene encodes CDR1 GTSNPN and CDR2 SVGIG (reference sequence). The CDR3 contains 16 residues.

This chain uses TRBV9 with TRBJ2-3; D ambiguous. V was trimmed by 4 bases and J by 0 bases, leaving 12 bases between them. CDR1 and CDR2 from the germline V gene are SGDLS and YYNGEE. CDR3 length: 15 amino acids. The CDR3 DNA follows: TGTGCCAGCAGCCCCTCCCAGGTCAGCACAGATACGCAGTATTTT. Translation gives CASSPSQVSTDTQYF.

The rearrangement joins TRBV27 to TRBJ2-7; 8 bases align to TRBD2. The CDR3 runs to 14 residues. The ends lost 4 bases at V and 2 bases at J; junction bases unmatched: 4. The germline V gene encodes CDR1 MNHEY and CDR2 SMNVEV (reference sequence). The CDR3 DNA is TGTGCCAGCAGTTACGGGGGGGCAACCTACGAGCAGTACTTC. Its protein is CASSYGGATYEQYF.

This clone counts as medium-sized. V is TRBV20-1 and J is TRBJ1-1, with D possibly being TRBD1 (6 bases). V was clipped by 0 bases and J by 9 bases, with 8 bases between them. The CDR3 length is 11 residues. Germline CDR1 DFQATT, CDR2 SNEGSKA (reference sequence). The CDR3 DNA follows: TGCAGTGCTAGAGAGGGGGCAAAAGCTTTCTTT. This sequence encodes CSAREGAKAFF.

This chain connects TRBV4-1 to TRBJ1-2; no clear D. Trimming shortened V by 8 bases and J by 5 bases, and 12 bases separated the two germline ends. The CDR3 runs 12 residues. The germline CDR1 and CDR2 sequences are MGHRA and YSYEKL. In DNA, the CDR3 is TGCGCCAGCCGGACCGTCCCTTATGGCTACACCTTC. Its translation is CASRTVPYGYTF.

The chain couples TRBV13 to TRBJ2-7, with TRBD1 matching 8 bases. CDR1 PRHDT and CDR2 FYEKMQ come from the germline V gene (reference sequence). The CDR3 consists of 13 residues. The ends lost 5 bases at V and 8 bases at J; junction bases unmatched: 8. The CDR3 sequence is CASSLDRGEKQYF. The CDR3 region has the DNA TGTGCCAGCAGCCTCGACAGGGGAGAGAAGCAGTACTTC.

The rearrangement uses TRBV18 and TRBJ2-5; D might be TRBD2 (7 bases). This CDR3 has 14 residues. Per the germline V gene, CDR1 is KGHSH and CDR2 is LQKENI. The ends were cut back, 3 bases at V and 4 bases at J, with 12 bases in the middle. The CDR3 DNA reads TGTGCCAGCTCACCCCCCGGGGGGCTAGAGACCCAGTACTTC. It is translated as CASSPPGGLETQYF.

Of note for this clone: A much larger clone lies one base from this, so it may be a read error. This chain joins TRBV7-6 and TRBJ1-3; TRBD1 might be the D (5 bases). V was pared by 4 bases and J by 1 base, with 8 bases between. CDR1 is SGHVS, CDR2 FNYEAQ, per germline. This CDR3 is built from 14 residues. For the CDR3, the DNA is TGTGCCAGCAGCTCCCAGGGATCTGGAAACACCATATATTTT. This encodes CASSSQGSGNTIYF.

The chain has TRBV10-1 and TRBJ2-3; D is perhaps TRBD1 (5 bases). Germline values: CDR1 WNHNN, CDR2 SYGVQD (reference sequence). The CDR3 is 15 residues long. V was trimmed by 2 bases and J by 3 bases, leaving 12 bases between them. DNA of the CDR3: TGCGCCAGCAGTGAGCGGCAGGGCAGGACAGATACGCAGTATTTT. Protein sequence: CASSERQGRTDTQYF.

The CDR3 bases are TGTGCCAGCAGCGGACATGACGGGTTATACAATGAGCAGTTCTTC. This codes for CASSGHDGLYNEQFF. The chain uses TRBV9 and TRBJ2-1; D unresolved. This CDR3 comprises 15 residues. Germline V gene data show CDR1 as SGDLS and CDR2 as YYNGEE. Trimming stripped 3 bases from V and 4 bases from J, with 14 bases between. Full variable domain (remainder filled in from reference TRBV9 and TRBJ2-1): DSGVTQTPKHLITATGQRVTLRCSPRSGDLSVYWYQQSLDQGLQFLIQYYNGEERAKGNILERFSAQQFPDLHSELNLSSLELGDSALYFCASSGHDGLYNEQFFGPGTRLTVL.